Listed below are T cell receptor beta chains from one sample, sequenced in a study of T cells after yellow fever vaccination. TCRdb analysed the 5' RACE reads with MiXCR anew, one entry per CDR3 protein. The top ten clones hold over 14% of a sample with about 400,000 distinct CDR3 sequences, more than 5.5% of them seen once. The source was PBMCs, collected 5 days after the yellow fever booster vaccination. These receptors were obtained from a man aged 30-40 years who received the YFV17D yellow fever vaccine. The CDR3 runs from the conserved cysteine through the conserved F or W. D genes are given only for firm matches. The size field is filled for only some rows; it gives once, few, many or a size class.

size	D	V	J	CDR3	DNA
many	TRBD1	TRBV15	TRBJ2-4	CATSRAQGLAKNIQYF	TGTGCCACCAGCAGAGCACAGGGGCTAGCCAAAAACATTCAGTACTTC
many	.	TRBV7-6	TRBJ2-1	CASSSMGSPLGYNEQFF	TGTGCCAGCAGCTCCATGGGTAGCCCTCTAGGCTACAATGAGCAGTTCTTC
.	.	TRBV2	TRBJ2-2	CASSDLQSTGELFF	TGTGCCAGCAGTGACTTGCAGAGCACCGGGGAGCTGTTTTTT
few	.	TRBV12-3/TRBV12-4	TRBJ2-7	CASSLSDRGGEQYF	TGTGCCAGCAGTTTATCGGATCGAGGCGGCGAGCAGTACTTC
.	TRBD1	TRBV5-1	TRBJ2-7	CASSLDRVGKNEQYF	TGCGCCAGCAGCCTGGACAGGGTTGGGAAGAACGAGCAGTACTTC
.	TRBD1	TRBV12-3/TRBV12-4	TRBJ1-3	CASSPGQVDTIYF	TGTGCCAGCAGTCCGGGACAGGTAGACACCATATATTTT
.	.	TRBV10-3	TRBJ2-3	CAISESGRTNPYF	TGTGCCATCAGTGAGTCCGGCAGGACCAACCCGTATTTT
many	.	TRBV20-1	TRBJ2-1	CSARDRQGTYNEQFF	TGCAGTGCTAGAGATCGGCAGGGGACCTACAATGAGCAGTTCTTC
few	.	TRBV3-1	TRBJ2-1	CASSRAGGTEQFF	TGTGCCAGCAGTCGAGCGGGCGGGACAGAGCAGTTCTTC
.	.	TRBV5-4	TRBJ2-1	CASSSMSNEQFF	TGTGCCAGCAGCTCTATGTCCAATGAGCAGTTCTTC
.	.	TRBV27	TRBJ1-2	CASSWPENNYGYTF	TGTGCCAGCAGTTGGCCCGAAAATAACTATGGCTACACCTTC
many	.	TRBV5-1	TRBJ2-1	CASSLVSYNEQFF	TGCGCCAGCAGCTTGGTCTCCTACAATGAGCAGTTCTTC
many	.	TRBV28	TRBJ2-5	CASRPQGQHQETQYF	TGTGCCAGCAGACCCCAAGGACAGCACCAAGAGACCCAGTACTTC
many	.	TRBV6-1	TRBJ2-1	CASRRQLRDTNNEQFF	TGTGCCAGCAGAAGACAGCTCCGGGACACCAACAATGAGCAGTTCTTC
.	TRBD2	TRBV5-1	TRBJ2-3	CASSPAGGDTQYF	TGCGCCAGCAGCCCAGCGGGAGGTGATACGCAGTATTTT
.	TRBD2	TRBV6-1	TRBJ2-7	CASPTLTGTSGSLLHEQYF	TGTGCCAGTCCTACTTTAACCGGGACTAGCGGGAGTTTGCTCCACGAGCAGTACTTC
.	.	TRBV7-8	TRBJ2-7	CASSDYVEQYF	TGTGCCAGCAGCGACTACGTCGAGCAGTACTTC
many	TRBD1	TRBV29-1	TRBJ2-3	CSDSGTGGTDTQYF	TGCAGCGACTCCGGGACAGGGGGCACAGATACGCAGTATTTT
.	.	TRBV30	TRBJ2-7	CAWSALSNEQYF	TGTGCCTGGAGCGCGCTGAGTAACGAGCAGTACTTC
few	TRBD2	TRBV20-1	TRBJ2-1	CSASPTSGTSYNEQFF	TGCAGTGCTAGTCCAACTAGCGGGACCTCCTACAATGAGCAGTTCTTC
many	.	TRBV12-3/TRBV12-4	TRBJ2-1	CASRLYLGQFF	TGTGCCAGTCGCCTCTATCTAGGGCAGTTCTTC
.	TRBD2	TRBV5-4	TRBJ2-3	CASSPRTSGKITDTQYF	TGTGCCAGCAGCCCTCGGACTAGCGGCAAAATCACAGATACGCAGTATTTT
many	TRBD2	TRBV5-1	TRBJ2-1	CASSLRLAGANEQFF	TGCGCCAGCAGCCTCCGTTTAGCGGGAGCTAATGAGCAGTTCTTC
.	TRBD2	TRBV29-1	TRBJ2-5	CSVQAGTSPVETQYF	TGCAGCGTCCAAGCCGGGACTAGCCCGGTGGAGACCCAGTACTTC
.	TRBD2	TRBV20-1	TRBJ2-1	CCARAATSGHYNEQFF	TGCTGTGCTAGAGCTGCGACTAGCGGCCACTACAATGAGCAGTTCTTC
.	TRBD1	TRBV5-1	TRBJ1-4	CASSRPGQGEKLFF	TGCGCCAGCAGCCGCCCGGGACAGGGGGAAAAACTGTTTTTT
few	TRBD1	TRBV5-6	TRBJ1-2	CASSLGDSIFGYTF	TGTGCCAGCAGCTTGGGGGACAGCATTTTTGGCTACACCTTC
.	.	TRBV30	TRBJ1-5	CAWSPGGGQPQHF	TGTGCCTGGAGTCCCGGGGGCGGTCAGCCCCAGCATTTT
few	.	TRBV6-5	TRBJ1-1	CASSNSVGGNTEAFF	TGTGCCAGCAGCAACTCGGTAGGAGGAAACACTGAAGCTTTCTTT
few	.	TRBV7-2	TRBJ2-5	CASTLGFETQYF	TGTGCCAGCACCTTGGGCTTCGAGACCCAGTACTTC
.	TRBD2	TRBV7-2	TRBJ2-5	CASSLGTSGIVRETQYF	TGTGCCAGCAGCTTGGGGACTAGCGGGATAGTCCGAGAGACCCAGTACTTC
.	TRBD2	TRBV19	TRBJ2-1	CASSMGGTTHNEQFF	TGTGCCAGTAGTATGGGGGGGACTACCCACAATGAGCAGTTCTTC
many	TRBD2	TRBV7-6	TRBJ2-3	CASSLVAGVSTDTQYF	TGTGCCAGCAGCTTAGTCGCGGGAGTGTCCACAGATACGCAGTATTTT
few	TRBD2	TRBV7-8	TRBJ2-7	CASSATSGRREQYF	TGTGCCAGCAGCGCGACTAGCGGGAGGAGGGAGCAGTACTTC